Following are 18 T cell receptor beta chains from one sample sequenced in a study of identical twins. In TCRdb, the 5' RACE reads were re-called with MiXCR into one record per CDR3 protein. The sample has 450,000 or so distinct CDR3 sequences, 11% to 15% seen once. These data are also associated with another study on yellow fever vaccine responses in identical twins.

The sample was CD4+ T cells sorted from blood. The receptors derive from a woman in her late teens or twenties in good health.

This clonotype has more than one count but fewer than ten. The genes are TRBV7-2 and TRBJ2-1, with TRBD2 matching over 9 bases. CDR1 SGHTA and CDR2 FQGNSA come from the germline V gene. The CDR3 consists of 15 residues. The ends lost 5 bases at V and 3 bases at J; junction bases unmatched: 5. The CDR3 loop is CASSPAGGNYNEQFF. The CDR3 DNA sequence: TGTGCCAGCAGCCCTGCGGGGGGGAACTACAATGAGCAGTTCTTC.

This clonotype occurred a few times. V and J are TRBV29-1 and TRBJ2-5, with D perhaps TRBD1 (5 bases). CDR1 is SQVTM and CDR2 is ANQGSEA in the germline V gene. This CDR3 comprises 12 residues. V dropped 4 bases and J dropped 4 bases, with 10 bases sitting between them. Here the CDR3 DNA reads TGCAGCGTTGGATCAGGGCGAGAGACCCAGTACTTC. It yields the protein CSVGSGRETQYF.

This clonotype was found a few times. The chain couples TRBV11-2 to TRBJ2-3; 14 bases match TRBD2. J lost 0 bases, V lost 5 bases, and 4 bases had no gene match. In germline, CDR1 is SGHAT, CDR2 FQNNGV. The CDR3 is made up of 17 amino acids. The CDR3 DNA reads TGTGCCAGCAGCCTCGGACTAGCGGGAGGAAGCACAGATACGCAGTATTTT. This codes for CASSLGLAGGSTDTQYF.

This sequence joins TRBV25-1 and TRBJ2-7; 9 positions agree with TRBD2. This CDR3 is 16 amino acids long. Trimming took 6 bases from V and 4 from J; bases not matched to a gene: 13. In germline, CDR1 is MGHDK, CDR2 SYGVNS. This CDR3 reads CASRNSPASGAYEQYF. CDR3 nucleotide sequence: TGTGCCAGCAGGAACTCGCCGGCTAGCGGGGCGTACGAGCAGTACTTC.

The gene calls are TRBV20-1 and TRBJ1-6, with a possible D match to TRBD1 (5 bases). Trimming shortened V by 6 bases and J by 12 bases, and 12 bases separated the two germline ends. Per germline, CDR1 DFQATT and CDR2 SNEGSKA (reference sequence). CDR3 length equals 11 residues. The CDR3 sequence is CSAEAGEPLHF. CDR3 DNA: TGCAGTGCAGAGGCGGGGGAACCCCTCCACTTT.

The chain is built from TRBV12-3 or TRBV12-4 and TRBJ2-5; 7 nucleotides align to TRBD2. The CDR3 is made up of 14 amino acids. The ends lost 6 bases at V and 2 bases at J; junction bases unmatched: 6. The CDR3 loop is CASSLTSVQETQYF. CDR3 DNA sequence: TGTGCCAGCAGCCTTACTAGCGTTCAAGAGACCCAGTACTTC.

Regarding this clonotype: One junction end disagrees with the germline gene, perhaps due to a read error. The chain uses TRBV6-6 and TRBJ2-4, with TRBD2 identical over 15 bases. The CDR3 extends over 13 amino acids. The germline CDR1 and CDR2 sequences are MNHNY and SVGAGI (reference sequence). In nucleotides, the CDR3 is TGTGCCAGCAGCCCCGGGACTAGCGGGAGGCTACACTTC. Encoded protein: CASSPGTSGRLHF.

This rearrangement joins TRBV11-3 to TRBJ2-3; 8 bases line up with TRBD1. Looked up from germline, CDR1 is SGHNT and CDR2 is YENEEA. The CDR3 extends over 15 amino acids. J lost 5 bases, V lost 5 bases, and 9 bases had no gene match. CDR3 loop: CASSRDRITGDTQYF. As DNA, the CDR3 is TGTGCCAGCAGCCGGGACAGGATCACGGGAGATACGCAGTATTTT.

This clonotype showed up just a few times. The V call is TRBV18, the J call TRBJ2-3, with no clear D. Trimming stripped 1 base from V and 2 bases from J, with 10 bases between. The CDR3 contains 15 residues. Germline CDR1 and CDR2: KGHSH and LQKENI. The CDR3 loop is CASSPLGRNTDTQYF. The CDR3 region has the DNA TGTGCCAGCTCACCACTTGGCAGAAACACAGATACGCAGTATTTT.

This clonotype showed up many times. This chain joins TRBV5-1 and TRBJ2-2, with D possibly TRBD2 on 6 matching bases. The CDR3 covers 15 residues. Per the germline V gene, CDR1 is SGHRS and CDR2 is YFSETQ. Trimming pared 4 bases from V and 6 bases from J, leaving 16 bases between. This chain's CDR3 is CASSPEGQRAGELFF. Here the CDR3 DNA reads TGCGCCAGCAGCCCGGAGGGCCAGCGGGCCGGGGAGCTGTTTTTT.

V usage is TRBV6-5 and J usage is TRBJ2-5; D is perhaps TRBD1 (5 bases). V lost 0 bases and J lost 5, with 10 bases in between. CDR1 MNHEY and CDR2 SVGAGI come from the germline V gene. The CDR3 has 14 residues. This CDR3 is CASSYSSRGETQYF. Written as DNA, the CDR3 is TGTGCCAGCAGTTACTCGTCAAGGGGCGAGACCCAGTACTTC.

This clonotype was seen a handful of times. This sequence joins TRBV6-1 and TRBJ2-1; no firm D call. The CDR3 runs 13 residues. Germline V gives CDR1 MNHNS, CDR2 SASEGT. Deletions cut 2 bases from V and 4 bases from J, with 6 bases between. The CDR3 DNA is TGTGCCAGCAGTGAATCAGTGTACAATGAGCAGTTCTTC. Translated: CASSESVYNEQFF.

The chain joins TRBV6-5 to TRBJ2-3; D is ambiguous. This CDR3 region has 18 residues. Germline V lookup: CDR1 MNHEY, CDR2 SVGAGI. The V gene lost 2 bases and the J gene lost 3 bases, with 21 bases spanning the gap. CDR3 coding DNA: TGTGCCAGCAGTTACACCCCCCCATCGGCCGCCAATACAGATACGCAGTATTTT. It is translated as CASSYTPPSAANTDTQYF.

This clonotype was seen a few times. This chain links TRBV15 with TRBJ2-7; 12 bases agree with TRBD1. Per germline, CDR1 LNHNV and CDR2 YYDKDF (reference sequence). J gave up 6 bases and V 2 bases, and 11 bases lay outside the gene matches. CDR3 length: 17 residues. CDR3 sequence (DNA): TGTGCCACCAGCAGACACCGGGACAGGGGGCGCGTGGGCGAGCAGTACTTC. Protein product: CATSRHRDRGRVGEQYF.

Ten or more counts support this clonotype. The chain carries TRBV6-5 and TRBJ2-5; 7 bases match TRBD1. V shed 5 bases, J shed 4 bases, and the junction held 7 bases outside the gene matches. This CDR3 has 14 residues. The germline V gene has CDR1 MNHEY and CDR2 SVGAGI. The CDR3 sequence: CASSNYRGGETQYF. CDR3 in DNA: TGTGCCAGCAGTAACTACAGGGGCGGAGAGACCCAGTACTTC.

V and J are TRBV20-1 and TRBJ2-3; D might be TRBD1 or TRBD2, each matching 7 bases. Trimming left V 6 bases short and J 3 bases short, with 19 bases between. The CDR3 loop spans 15 amino acids. Germline values: CDR1 DFQATT, CDR2 SNEGSKA (reference sequence). In DNA, the CDR3 is TGCAGTGCAGAGGGGGGAGGGGGCGGGACAGATACGCAGTATTTT. Translating it yields CSAEGGGGGTDTQYF.

The chain links TRBV23-1 to TRBJ1-4; D is uncertain. TRBV23-1 is given ORF status, its function remaining uncertain. V shed 1 base and J shed 2 bases, with 14 bases lying between them. CDR3 length: 17 residues. The CDR3 sequence: CASSQYPRRATNEKLFF. CDR3 DNA: TGCGCCAGCAGTCAATACCCCAGACGGGCGACTAATGAAAAACTGTTTTTT.

This clonotype was detected only a few times. The chain uses TRBV5-1 and TRBJ2-1; 10 nucleotides line up with TRBD2. V shed 0 bases, J shed 6 bases, and the junction held 3 bases outside the gene matches. The CDR3 totals 15 residues. The germline V gene encodes CDR1 SGHRS and CDR2 YFSETQ. CDR3 DNA sequence: TGCGCCAGCAGCTTGGCTAGCGGGAGAAGCAATGAGCAGTTCTTC. Translating gives CASSLASGRSNEQFF. Drawing the rest from reference TRBV5-1 and TRBJ2-1, the complete variable domain is KAGVTQTPRYLIKTRGQQVTLSCSPISGHRSVSWYQQTPGQGLQFLFEYFSETQRNKGNFPGRFSGRQFSNSRSEMNVSTLELGDSALYLCASSLASGRSNEQFFGPGTRLTVL.